The 31 T cell receptor beta chains reported below all come from one sample, sequenced in a study of graft-versus-host responses after intestinal transplantation. Sequenced by immunoSEQ multiplex PCR; TCRdb stores in-frame clones only, minus some. The sample includes approximately 93,000 clones, roughly 90% seen only once; the top ten take around 0.07%. These receptors are not linked to any known antigen. Material: unstimulated CD8+ T cells sorted from spleen or lymph node cells, obtained before transplant. Receptors were obtained from a human donor who was the organ donor for an intestinal transplant.

The genes are TRBV19 and TRBJ2-5, with a possible D match to TRBD2 (5 bases). Germline CDR1 and CDR2: LNHDA and SQIVND (reference sequence). The V end lost 2 bases, the J end lost 2 bases, and 6 bases lay between the germline ends. The CDR3 runs to 13 residues. The CDR3 loop is CASSIREQETQYF. CDR3 coding DNA: TGTGCCAGTAGTATAAGGGAGCAAGAGACCCAGTACTTC.

The chain employs TRBV11-2 and TRBJ1-1; 8 bases align to TRBD1. After removal of 2 bases from V and 5 bases from J, the junction contained 19 bases not matched to a gene. This CDR3 contains 19 residues. The germline CDR1 and CDR2 sequences are SGHAT and FQNNGV. The CDR3 region is CASSLYQGATVGEGTEAFF. CDR3 nucleotide sequence: TGTGCCAGCAGCTTATACCAGGGGGCCACCGTCGGCGAGGGGACTGAAGCTTTCTTT.

Note on this clone: Here the CDR3 omits its conserved ending phenylalanine or tryptophan, so a read error is the likely source. It is unclear where the CDR3 begins or ends on the DNA, so no DNA is shown, and the CDR3 is as TCRdb lists it. The chain has TRBV7-9 and TRBJ1-2; the table's D gene call, TRBD1, was not cross checked with the DNA. Per germline, CDR1 SEHNR and CDR2 FQNEAQ (reference sequence). The CDR3 length equals 12 residues, ends included. CDR3 sequence reads: CASSFWTGAPSY.

The chain recombines TRBV7-2 with TRBJ1-2; TRBD1 might be the D (6 bases). The germline V and J ends were trimmed by 1 base and 8 bases, with 17 bases remaining between them. This CDR3 is 15 amino acids long. Germline V gives CDR1 SGHTA, CDR2 FQGNSA. The DNA of the CDR3 is TGTGCCAGCAGCTTAGACAGGGACTATCCCTACGGCTACACCTTC. Its protein is CASSLDRDYPYGYTF.

This clone was observed once. The chain joins TRBV13 to TRBJ2-1; tentatively, D is TRBD2 (6 bases). Trimming pared 3 bases from V and 3 bases from J, leaving 9 bases between. The CDR3 spans 14 residues. Germline CDR1 is PRHDT and CDR2 is FYEKMQ (reference sequence). The CDR3: CASSFGRGYNEQFF. DNA of the CDR3: TGTGCCAGCAGCTTCGGGAGAGGCTACAATGAGCAGTTCTTC.

This clone came up a few times. This chain links TRBV5-6 with TRBJ1-1; weak D call: TRBD1 (6 bases). Germline loops: CDR1 SGHDT, CDR2 YYEEEE. This CDR3 spans 15 amino acids. Trimming pared 2 bases from V and 5 bases from J, leaving 16 bases between. The DNA for the CDR3 is TGTGCCAGCAGCTTAGACAGGAAGCAAGGTACTGAAGCTTTCTTT. Amino acids: CASSLDRKQGTEAFF.

This rearrangement joins TRBV19 to TRBJ2-1; D is uncertain. Germline values: CDR1 LNHDA, CDR2 SQIVND (reference sequence). V shed 3 bases and J shed 1 base, with 13 bases lying between them. The CDR3 consists of 16 residues. This chain's CDR3 is CASSIKLAGSYNEQFF. CDR3 nucleotides: TGTGCCAGTAGTATTAAGTTAGCTGGATCCTACAATGAGCAGTTCTTC.

The gene calls are TRBV13 and TRBJ2-7; 10 bases fit TRBD2. The V gene's germline CDR1 is PRHDT and CDR2 FYEKMQ (reference sequence). This CDR3 is 13 amino acids long. Trimming at V came to 7 bases and at J to 5 bases, leaving 5 bases not matched to a gene. CDR3 in DNA: TGTGCCAGCAAAGCGGGAGGGCCCCACGAGCAGTACTTC. This encodes CASKAGGPHEQYF.

This sequence joins TRBV28 and TRBJ2-5; the match to TRBD2 covers 10 bases. The J segment lost 3 bases and the V segment lost 6 bases, leaving 7 bases of the junction unmatched. Germline CDR1 is MDHEN and CDR2 is SYDVKM. The CDR3 covers 15 residues. CDR3 DNA: TGTGCCAGCAGCGCTCTACTAGCGGGAAAAGAGACCCAGTACTTC. Its translation is CASSALLAGKETQYF.

This clone was found once. CDR3 sequence (DNA): TGTGCCAGCAGCTTAGAATACTCCGGGGGTAACCAAGAGACCCAGTACTTC. It translates to CASSLEYSGGNQETQYF. V is TRBV11-2 and J is TRBJ2-5, with D possibly matching TRBD2 (6 bases). Germline V CDR1 and CDR2: SGHAT, FQNNGV. CDR3 length: 17 residues. With 0 bases removed from V and 0 bases from J, the gap between germline ends came to 14 bases.

The V gene is TRBV19, the J gene TRBJ2-2, with D unresolved. V was shortened by 9 bases and J by 6 bases, with 5 bases between the two germline ends. This CDR3 contains 10 residues. Looked up from germline, CDR1 is LNHDA and CDR2 is SQIVND (reference sequence). The CDR3 sequence: CASQAGELFF. Written as DNA, the CDR3 is TGTGCCAGCCAGGCCGGGGAGCTGTTTTTT.

CDR3 in DNA: TGTGCCAGTAGTATCGGGCTAGCGGAGCAGTTCTTC. Translated: CASSIGLAEQFF. The gene calls are TRBV19 and TRBJ2-1; D perhaps matches TRBD2 (6 bases). This CDR3 spans 12 amino acids. The V end lost 3 bases, the J end lost 10 bases, and 10 bases lay between the germline ends. The germline CDR1 and CDR2 sequences are LNHDA and SQIVND (reference sequence).

The CDR3 is CASSQVASGSPTEQFF. The CDR3 DNA reads as TGTGCCAGCAGCCAAGTAGCTAGCGGGAGTCCGACCGAGCAGTTCTTC. The V gene is TRBV4-2, the J gene TRBJ2-1, with 10 bases fitting TRBD2. The CDR3 has 16 residues. The V segment lost 1 base and the J segment 10 bases; nucleotides outside the gene matches: 10. Germline V gives CDR1 LGHNA, CDR2 YNFKEQ.

J is TRBJ2-7 and V is TRBV7-2; weak D call: TRBD1 (6 bases). The CDR3 runs to 14 residues. V was clipped by 4 bases and J by 3 bases, with 13 bases between them. Germline V gives CDR1 SGHTA, CDR2 FQGNSA. Here the CDR3 DNA reads TGTGCCAGCAGCTACCTAACAGGGAACTACGAGCAGTACTTC. Residues: CASSYLTGNYEQYF.

CDR3 in DNA: TGTGCCAGCAGCTTAGCGGGAGGGCCCTACGAGCAGTACTTC. Its protein is CASSLAGGPYEQYF. V usage is TRBV7-8 and J usage is TRBJ2-7; 7 bases are a match to TRBD2. The trim removed 0 bases at V and 2 bases at J, leaving 1 base unmatched. The CDR3 covers 14 residues. From germline, CDR1 is SGHVS and CDR2 FQNEAQ.

This chain connects TRBV6-1 to TRBJ2-1; 12 bases map to TRBD2. The CDR3 spans 13 residues. Losses at the gene ends were 9 bases for V and 10 bases for J; bases not matched to a gene: 7. The germline CDR1 and CDR2 sequences are MNHNS and SASEGT. CDR3 nucleotide sequence: TGTGCCAGTGGACTAGCGGGGAACCCAGAGCAGTTCTTC. This sequence encodes CASGLAGNPEQFF.

This sequence joins TRBV19 and TRBJ1-5; TRBD1 agrees at 7 bases. V lost 8 bases and J lost 3; bases outside the gene matches: 13. Germline CDR1 is LNHDA and CDR2 is SQIVND (reference sequence). The CDR3 totals 16 residues. In DNA, the CDR3 is TGTGCCAGTGAACTCCGAGGGACAGTCCTCAATCAGCCCCAGCATTTT. Translated: CASELRGTVLNQPQHF.

V is TRBV19 and J is TRBJ2-4; 9 nucleotides match TRBD2. The V gene end was trimmed by 3 bases and the J gene end by 1 base; junction bases not matched to a gene: 1. Germline CDR1 reads LNHDA; CDR2 reads SQIVND (reference sequence). The CDR3 is made up of 15 amino acids. DNA for the CDR3: TGTGCCAGTAGTATTAGCGGGAGTGCCAAAAACATTCAGTACTTC. It yields the protein CASSISGSAKNIQYF.

The V and J genes are TRBV27 and TRBJ2-1, with a possible D match to TRBD2 (6 bases). The germline gives CDR1 MNHEY, CDR2 SMNVEV (reference sequence). Trimming removed 2 bases from V and 4 bases from J, with 18 bases in between. The CDR3 has 17 residues. DNA for the CDR3: TGTGCCAGCAGTTTAAGTGTGTTGGGGACTTATTACAATGAGCAGTTCTTC. Translating it yields CASSLSVLGTYYNEQFF.

This chain links TRBV10-3 with TRBJ1-2; 8 nucleotides line up with TRBD1. V was clipped by 6 bases and J by 0 bases; unmatched bases: 6. The CDR3 covers 15 residues. The germline V gene encodes CDR1 ENHRY and CDR2 SYGVKD. DNA of the CDR3: TGTGCCATCAGGACTGACAGGGGTACTAACTATGGCTACACCTTC. Amino acids: CAIRTDRGTNYGYTF.

This sequence joins TRBV11-3 and TRBJ2-5; tentatively, D is TRBD2 (5 bases). This CDR3 contains 14 residues. The V end was cut by 5 bases, the J end by 1 base, with 11 bases between. Germline loops: CDR1 SGHNT, CDR2 YENEEA. The CDR3 here is CASSARLFQETQYF. The CDR3 DNA follows: TGTGCCAGCAGCGCTCGACTATTCCAAGAGACCCAGTACTTC. Filled out from reference TRBV11-3 and TRBJ2-5, the complete variable domain reads EAGVVQSPRYKIIEKKQPVAFWCNPISGHNTLYWYLQNLGQGPELLIRYENEEAVDDSQLPKDRFSAERLKGVDSTLKIQPAELGDSAVYLCASSARLFQETQYFGPGTRLLVL.

This clone appeared a single time. The J gene is TRBJ1-2, the V gene TRBV2; unclear D gene. Trimming cost V 6 bases and J 8 bases, with 7 bases left between them. The CDR3 loop spans 10 amino acids. Per germline, CDR1 SNHLY and CDR2 FYNNEI. Written as DNA, the CDR3 is TGTGCCAGCAGCTCGGGGGGCTACACCTTC. Translation gives CASSSGGYTF.

The CDR3 sequence: CASSGRDRVDEQYF. DNA of the CDR3: TGTGCCAGCAGCGGCCGGGACAGGGTCGACGAGCAGTACTTC. This rearrangement joins TRBV11-3 to TRBJ2-7, with TRBD1 matching over 9 bases. In germline, CDR1 is SGHNT, CDR2 YENEEA. After removal of 5 bases from V and 5 bases from J, the junction contained 7 bases not matched to a gene. CDR3 length equals 14 residues.

V is TRBV7-6 and J is TRBJ2-7, with D tentatively TRBD2 (5 bases). The CDR3 runs to 12 residues. The germline gives CDR1 SGHVS, CDR2 FNYEAQ. Trimming took off 5 bases at V and 6 bases at J, with 11 bases between the two ends. The CDR3 coding sequence is TGTGCCAGCAGCGGCGGGTCAACCGAGCAGTACTTC. Translation: CASSGGSTEQYF.

The chain uses TRBV30 and TRBJ2-3; 9 bases line up with TRBD1. This CDR3 has 13 amino acids. V lost 8 bases, J lost 5 bases, and 8 bases stayed unmatched. Germline V lookup: CDR1 GTSNPN, CDR2 SVGIG (reference sequence). CDR3 bases: TGTGCCGCGGGACAGGGAGTGGAAGATACGCAGTATTTT. It specifies CAAGQGVEDTQYF.

The chain couples TRBV7-6 to TRBJ2-1, with 10 bases lining up with TRBD2. The CDR3 length is 16 residues. Unmatched junction bases numbered 7, after V lost 4 bases and J lost 4 bases. Germline V gene sequence: CDR1 SGHVS, CDR2 FNYEAQ. CDR3: CASSSGGLAPYNEQFF. CDR3 DNA sequence: TGTGCCAGCAGCTCCGGGGGACTAGCGCCTTACAATGAGCAGTTCTTC.

A remark on this clone: In the same sample, other DNA sequences code for this CDR3. This chain connects TRBV5-5 to TRBJ2-7, with D perhaps matching TRBD1 (6 bases). CDR3 length: 17 amino acids. CDR1 is SGHKS, CDR2 YYEKEE, per germline (reference sequence). Trimming removed 4 bases from V and 4 bases from J, with 24 bases in between. The CDR3 region has the DNA TGTGCCAGCAGCGGGGACCTACAGGGTGCGCTCCTGTACGAGCAGTACTTC. Protein product: CASSGDLQGALLYEQYF.

The chain couples TRBV7-9 to TRBJ1-1, with D maybe TRBD1 (5 bases). Germline assignment: CDR1 SEHNR and CDR2 FQNEAQ (reference sequence). CDR3 length equals 14 residues. V lost 6 bases, J lost 4 bases, and 15 bases lay in between. For the CDR3, the DNA is TGTGCCAGCAGACGTCAGGGTTTGAGCACTGAAGCTTTCTTT. Amino acids: CASRRQGLSTEAFF.

The gene calls are TRBV19 and TRBJ1-6, with D perhaps TRBD1 (5 bases). The germline V gene encodes CDR1 LNHDA and CDR2 SQIVND (reference sequence). The CDR3 extends over 15 amino acids. The V and J ends lost 0 bases and 8 bases respectively, with 11 bases between them. CDR3 region: CASSIDGGSDSPLHF. CDR3 nucleotides: TGTGCCAGTAGTATAGATGGGGGGTCTGATTCACCCCTCCACTTT.

This chain links TRBV6-1 with TRBJ2-7; possibly TRBD1 for D (6 bases). V lost 3 bases and J 5 bases, leaving 17 bases between the germline ends. Germline lookup yields CDR1 MNHNS and CDR2 SASEGT. The CDR3 is made up of 15 amino acids. This CDR3 reads CASSDPQGTFDEQYF. CDR3 DNA sequence: TGTGCCAGCAGTGATCCTCAGGGGACGTTCGACGAGCAGTACTTC.

The chain recombines TRBV21-1 with TRBJ1-1. TRBV21-1 is listed as a pseudogene. The CDR3 is made up of 12 amino acids. The CDR3 bases are TGTGCCAGCGTTGAGAGGTGCACTGAAGCTTTCTTT. Translated: CASVERCTEAFF.